The 25 T cell receptor beta chains reported below all come from one sample, sequenced in a study of identical twins. TCRdb called the 5' RACE reads again in MiXCR, with one record for every CDR3 protein. The sample contains around 1.7 million distinct CDR3 sequences, less than 35% of which appear only once. Material for sequencing was cord blood. All receptors derive from a newborn girl in good health.

Comments on this clonotype: Possible read error: a much larger clone is one base away. The V and J genes are TRBV12-3 or TRBV12-4 and TRBJ2-1, with D tentatively TRBD1 (5 bases). V was shortened by 6 bases and J by 7 bases, with 16 bases between the two germline ends. This CDR3 comprises 14 residues. CDR3 bases: TGTGCCAGCAGACTCACCATGACAGCTAATGAGCAGTTCTTC. Its protein is CASRLTMTANEQFF.

V and J are TRBV5-1 and TRBJ2-5; 10 bases align to TRBD1. Germline V gene lookup returns CDR1 SGHRS and CDR2 YFSETQ. This CDR3 comprises 16 residues. Trimming took 2 bases from V and 0 from J; bases not matched to a gene: 4. CDR3 residues: CASSFGTGAYQETQYF. CDR3 nucleotide sequence: TGCGCCAGCAGCTTTGGGACAGGGGCTTACCAAGAGACCCAGTACTTC.

This chain links TRBV18 with TRBJ1-6; the match to TRBD1 covers 7 bases. Germline V gene data show CDR1 as KGHSH and CDR2 as LQKENI. The CDR3 length is 15 residues. Trimming took 3 bases from V and 7 from J; bases not matched to a gene: 6. CDR3 residues: CASSPGDRMNSPLHF. CDR3 bases: TGTGCCAGCTCACCGGGGGACAGAATGAATTCACCCCTCCACTTT.

This clonotype was observed many times. V usage is TRBV28 and J usage is TRBJ2-4, with D possibly matching TRBD1 (5 bases). CDR3 length: 18 amino acids. The germline V gene encodes CDR1 MDHEN and CDR2 SYDVKM. Trimming took 5 bases from V and 0 from J, leaving 20 bases between them. Here the CDR3 reads CASSLTSIMGLAKNIQYF. The CDR3 DNA reads as TGTGCCAGCAGTCTGACGTCTATTATGGGGCTAGCCAAAAACATTCAGTACTTC.

The chain combines TRBV5-1 with TRBJ2-1; 9 positions agree with TRBD2. The CDR3 contains 17 residues. The junction had 5 bases not matched to a gene; V was cut back by 1 base and J by 0 bases. Germline V gene lookup returns CDR1 SGHRS and CDR2 YFSETQ. The CDR3 DNA is TGCGCCAGCAGCTTGTGGACTAGCGACCGCTCCTACAATGAGCAGTTCTTC. It yields the protein CASSLWTSDRSYNEQFF.

This rearrangement joins TRBV6-1 to TRBJ2-3; D call uncertain. CDR3 length: 17 amino acids. Germline lookup yields CDR1 MNHNS and CDR2 SASEGT. V dropped 0 bases and J dropped 1 base, with 14 bases sitting between them. In nucleotides, the CDR3 is TGTGCCAGCAGTGAAGCGCTTCGGTCTACGCGCACAGATACGCAGTATTTT. The encoded protein is CASSEALRSTRTDTQYF.

The V and J genes are TRBV5-8 and TRBJ2-5, with 10 bases lining up with TRBD2. Germline-derived CDR1 and CDR2 are SGHTS and YDEGEE. V gave up 2 bases and J gave up 5 bases; unmatched junction bases: 9. This CDR3 contains 16 residues. In nucleotides, the CDR3 is TGTGCCAGCAGCTTATCGCCGGGACTAGCGTCGGAGACCCAGTACTTC. Protein sequence: CASSLSPGLASETQYF.

In this sample, this clonotype turned up a few times. This chain connects TRBV7-9 to TRBJ2-1; 9 nucleotides line up with TRBD1. The trim removed 8 bases at V and 2 bases at J, leaving 4 bases unmatched. CDR3 length equals 14 residues. Germline-derived CDR1 and CDR2 are SEHNR and FQNEAQ (reference sequence). The CDR3 bases are TGTGCCAGCGACAGACAGGGGGCCTACAATGAGCAGTTCTTC. This codes for CASDRQGAYNEQFF.

Comment on this clonotype: A much bigger clone sits one base away, suggesting this may be a read error. CDR3 bases: TGTGCCAGCAGTTTTCGGGGCCAGGGTGGGCAGTTCTTC. Protein product: CASSFRGQGGQFF. This chain uses TRBV12-3 or TRBV12-4 with TRBJ2-1; D may be TRBD1 or TRBD2 (5 bases each). Trimming took off 3 bases at V and 12 bases at J, with 15 bases between the two ends. CDR3 size: 13 residues.

This clonotype has more than one count but fewer than ten. The genes are TRBV28 and TRBJ2-3, with D possibly being TRBD1 (5 bases). The ends were cut back, 1 base at V and 6 bases at J, with 17 bases in the middle. The CDR3 runs to 16 residues. From germline, CDR1 is MDHEN and CDR2 SYDVKM. The DNA for the CDR3 is TGTGCCAGCAGTTTATTCTCGGACATTCGATTCGATACGCAGTATTTT. It codes for CASSLFSDIRFDTQYF.

This clonotype was recorded a few times. This chain links TRBV5-1 with TRBJ2-3; 11 bases align to TRBD1. This CDR3 region has 18 residues. V dropped 4 bases and J dropped 1; count of bases not matched to a gene: 11. Germline V gene sequence: CDR1 SGHRS, CDR2 YFSETQ. CDR3 bases: TGCGCCAGCAGCCCGGGACAGGGGGGCCCTCTAGGCACAGATACGCAGTATTTT. This sequence encodes CASSPGQGGPLGTDTQYF.

The chain combines TRBV20-1 with TRBJ1-1; TRBD1 is a possible D gene (6 bases). Looked up from germline, CDR1 is DFQATT and CDR2 is SNEGSKA (reference sequence). The ends were cut back, 1 base at V and 2 bases at J, with 11 bases in the middle. The CDR3 length is 14 residues. CDR3: CSARVNRVNTEAFF. The CDR3 DNA is TGCAGTGCTAGAGTTAACAGGGTTAACACTGAAGCTTTCTTT.

This clonotype came up a few times. The J gene is TRBJ2-7, the V gene TRBV6-6; 11 bases map to TRBD2. The CDR3 is made up of 17 amino acids. Germline V gives CDR1 MNHNY, CDR2 SVGAGI (reference sequence). The V gene end was trimmed by 2 bases and the J gene end by 0 bases; junction bases not matched to a gene: 6. CDR3 in amino acids: CASSYRPTSGISYEQYF. CDR3 DNA sequence: TGTGCCAGCAGTTACAGGCCGACTAGCGGGATCTCCTACGAGCAGTACTTC.

Remarks on this clonotype: A much larger clone sits a single nucleotide away, making a read error possible. This chain connects TRBV20-1 to TRBJ2-1; a weak D match, TRBD1 (5 bases). CDR3 length: 14 residues. Per germline, CDR1 DFQATT and CDR2 SNEGSKA (reference sequence). V lost 4 bases to trimming and J lost 10 bases, with 20 bases between them. The CDR3, as DNA: TGCAGTGCTATAGGGGCGGCCAGCTCCTACGAGCAGTTCTTC. It yields the protein CSAIGAASSYEQFF.

This clonotype was detected a few times. The chain carries TRBV19 and TRBJ2-4; TRBD2 matches at 9 bases. The DNA matches TRBJ2-5 better at its end, which makes the J call doubtful. CDR3 length: 14 amino acids. Germline V gene data show CDR1 as LNHDA and CDR2 as SQIVND (reference sequence). CDR3 region: CASKRVAGEETQYF. CDR3 nucleotide sequence: TGTGCCAGTAAGAGGGTAGCGGGGGAAGAGACCCAGTACTTC.

The rearrangement uses TRBV30 and TRBJ2-1; D is perhaps TRBD2 (5 bases). Trimming removed 2 bases at V and 6 bases at J, with 11 bases between. Germline CDR1 is GTSNPN and CDR2 is SVGIG (reference sequence). The CDR3 sequence is 13 residues long. The CDR3 DNA reads TGTGCCTGGAGTTGGGGTGGACTCAATGAGCAGTTCTTC. Translated: CAWSWGGLNEQFF.

The chain is built from TRBV20-1 and TRBJ2-1, with D possibly being TRBD1 or TRBD2 (6 bases each). Trimming removed 4 bases from V and 10 bases from J, with 17 bases in between. CDR1 and CDR2 from the germline V gene are DFQATT and SNEGSKA (reference sequence). The CDR3 covers 13 residues. The CDR3: CSATPRIGGEQFF. Written as DNA, the CDR3 is TGCAGTGCTACCCCACGGATAGGGGGGGAGCAGTTCTTC.

This clonotype has a handful of counts. This chain joins TRBV11-2 and TRBJ2-7, with D perhaps being TRBD1 or TRBD2 (7 bases each). Trimming removed 5 bases at V and 4 bases at J, with 18 bases between. The length of the CDR3 is 15 residues. Per germline, CDR1 SGHAT and CDR2 FQNNGV. CDR3 DNA sequence: TGTGCCAGCAGCGAACCACAGGGGAGGGGATACGAGCAGTACTTC. Protein: CASSEPQGRGYEQYF.

There are a few counts of this clonotype. The CDR3 reads CASTPQGGAQYF. The CDR3 DNA sequence: TGTGCCAGCACCCCGCAGGGGGGAGCGCAGTATTTT. The chain employs TRBV2 and TRBJ2-3, with D perhaps matching TRBD1 (7 bases). Germline V lookup: CDR1 SNHLY, CDR2 FYNNEI. This CDR3 spans 12 amino acids. V was shortened by 7 bases and J by 10 bases, with 15 bases between the two germline ends.

This clonotype has more than one count but fewer than ten. The chain has TRBV6-6 and TRBJ2-2, with D possibly TRBD2 on 6 matching bases. The CDR3 covers 13 residues. Germline V gene sequence: CDR1 MNHNY, CDR2 SVGAGI (reference sequence). The V and J ends lost 6 bases and 3 bases respectively, with 8 bases between them. CDR3 bases: TGTGCCAGCAGGGGGGGAGACACCGGGGAGCTGTTTTTT. Translating it yields CASRGGDTGELFF.

This clonotype was seen a few times. The chain carries TRBV6-6 and TRBJ1-2; 12 positions match TRBD1. With 4 bases clipped from V and 8 bases from J, the junction kept 8 bases outside the gene matches. CDR3 size: 15 residues. Germline loops: CDR1 MNHNY, CDR2 SVGAGI (reference sequence). CDR3 amino acids: CASSWAGQGAGGYTF. In nucleotides, the CDR3 is TGTGCCAGCAGTTGGGCGGGACAGGGGGCAGGGGGCTACACCTTC.

The chain carries TRBV5-1 and TRBJ2-5; the D call may be TRBD1 or TRBD2 (5 bases each). This CDR3 contains 16 residues. The germline CDR1 and CDR2 sequences are SGHRS and YFSETQ. The germline V and J ends were trimmed by 4 bases and 5 bases, with 21 bases remaining between them. CDR3 amino acids: CASSPEVRRRQETQYF. DNA of the CDR3: TGCGCCAGCAGCCCGGAGGTCAGGAGGCGACAGGAGACCCAGTACTTC.

This clonotype appeared a few times. The chain recombines TRBV9 with TRBJ2-1, with 10 bases that match TRBD2. V trimming: 0 bases; J trimming: 4 bases; junction bases outside the gene matches: 4. Germline assignment: CDR1 SGDLS and CDR2 YYNGEE. The CDR3 length is 16 residues. CDR3 loop: CASSVGSGGVYNEQFF. The DNA for the CDR3 is TGTGCCAGCAGCGTAGGCAGCGGGGGGGTGTACAATGAGCAGTTCTTC.

This clonotype was picked up a small number of times. The chain employs TRBV20-1 and TRBJ2-3, with D uncertain. The germline gives CDR1 DFQATT, CDR2 SNEGSKA (reference sequence). The V end lost 6 bases, the J end lost 4 bases, and 11 bases lay between the germline ends. This CDR3 has 12 amino acids. The CDR3 here is CSATGPPDTQYF. CDR3 sequence (DNA): TGCAGTGCCACCGGGCCTCCAGATACGCAGTATTTT.

This clonotype was counted between two and nine times. The chain combines TRBV28 with TRBJ2-1; D might be TRBD1 (5 bases). This CDR3 contains 13 residues. Germline CDR1 is MDHEN and CDR2 is SYDVKM. The V end lost 6 bases, the J end lost 10 bases, and 16 bases lay between the germline ends. The CDR3 region has the DNA TGTGCCAGCAGACCCAGGGCCCCAAGCGAGCAGTTCTTC. Translated: CASRPRAPSEQFF.